Below are 23 T cell receptor beta chains sequenced from a single sample in a study of cytomegalovirus exposure and HLA in healthy donors. The assay was immunoSEQ multiplex PCR, and TCRdb's table has in-frame clones only and misses some. The sample has around 130,000 clones, approximately 81% seen once. The specimen was PBMCs. The receptors originated from a woman in her twenties or thirties in good health and CMV-seronegative.

The rearrangement uses TRBV19 and TRBJ2-2, with TRBD1 as a possible D gene (6 bases). Germline V lookup: CDR1 LNHDA, CDR2 SQIVND (reference sequence). V lost 2 bases and J 5 bases, leaving 12 bases between the germline ends. CDR3 size: 15 residues. The CDR3 region has the DNA TGTGCCAGTAGTATAACAGGGTGGAAGACCGGGGAGCTGTTTTTT. Translated, it gives CASSITGWKTGELFF.

V is TRBV4-1 and J is TRBJ2-3; 8 bases are a match to TRBD2. Germline loops: CDR1 MGHRA, CDR2 YSYEKL. Trimming at V came to 3 bases and at J to 0 bases, leaving 2 bases not matched to a gene. The CDR3 sequence is 15 residues long. CDR3 sequence reads: CASSQVAGSTDTQYF. In nucleotides, the CDR3 is TGCGCCAGCAGCCAGGTAGCGGGGAGCACAGATACGCAGTATTTT.

The chain joins TRBV11-2 to TRBJ2-1; 7 bases are shared with TRBD2. Germline V lookup: CDR1 SGHAT, CDR2 FQNNGV. The CDR3 has 13 amino acids. The trim removed 5 bases at V and 6 bases at J, leaving 4 bases unmatched. The DNA for the CDR3 is TGTGCCAGCAGCCCGACTAGCCTCAATGAGCAGTTCTTC. Its translation is CASSPTSLNEQFF.

This chain connects TRBV5-5 to TRBJ2-5; perhaps TRBD2 as D (5 bases). The V end lost 1 base, the J end lost 5 bases, and 9 bases lay between the germline ends. The germline gives CDR1 SGHKS, CDR2 YYEKEE (reference sequence). This CDR3 comprises 13 residues. The CDR3 coding sequence is TGTGCCAGCAGCTTGCGGGGTTCGGAGACCCAGTACTTC. Translated: CASSLRGSETQYF.

V usage is TRBV29-1 and J usage is TRBJ2-7, with D possibly matching TRBD1 (5 bases). V dropped 4 bases and J dropped 3 bases, with 7 bases sitting between them. CDR1 SQVTM and CDR2 ANQGSEA come from the germline V gene. The CDR3 has 11 residues. In nucleotides, the CDR3 is TGCAGCGTTGTAAGGGGCTACGAGCAGTACTTC. Protein sequence: CSVVRGYEQYF.

This clone has only one observation. The chain combines TRBV6-6 with TRBJ2-7, with 7 bases aligning to TRBD1. V shed 5 bases, J shed 2 bases, and the junction held 3 bases outside the gene matches. Germline CDR1 is MNHNY and CDR2 is SVGAGI (reference sequence). CDR3 length: 13 residues. CDR3 protein: CASSPQGPYEQYF. The CDR3 region has the DNA TGTGCCAGCAGTCCACAGGGGCCCTACGAGCAGTACTTC.

The chain carries TRBV4-3 and TRBJ2-7; 11 nucleotides line up with TRBD1. The germline gives CDR1 LGHNA, CDR2 YSLEER. V trimming: 1 base; J trimming: 3 bases; junction bases outside the gene matches: 5. The CDR3 is 16 residues long. CDR3: CASSQGPGQGVYEQYF. The DNA of the CDR3 is TGCGCCAGCAGCCAAGGACCGGGACAGGGGGTCTACGAGCAGTACTTC.

The genes are TRBV5-1 and TRBJ2-2; no clear D gene. Germline V CDR1 and CDR2: SGHRS, YFSETQ. Trimming took off 0 bases at V and 1 base at J, with 10 bases between the two ends. This CDR3 spans 16 amino acids. The CDR3 protein is CASSLASRMNTGELFF. DNA for the CDR3: TGCGCCAGCAGCTTGGCTTCTAGGATGAACACCGGGGAGCTGTTTTTT.

The CDR3 region has the DNA TGCGCCAGCAGCCCTCCCCTAGCGGGGACTTACCAAGAGACCCAGTACTTC. The encoded protein is CASSPPLAGTYQETQYF. The chain links TRBV5-1 to TRBJ2-5; TRBD2 aligns across 9 bases. Germline V lookup: CDR1 SGHRS, CDR2 YFSETQ. The CDR3 has 17 amino acids. The ends lost 4 bases at V and 0 bases at J; junction bases unmatched: 10.

This clone was seen only once. This chain joins TRBV19 and TRBJ1-3; TRBD1 might be the D (5 bases). The germline V gene has CDR1 LNHDA and CDR2 SQIVND (reference sequence). The CDR3 contains 15 residues. Trimming took off 7 bases at V and 0 bases at J, with 13 bases between the two ends. The CDR3 sequence is CASTVGASSGNTIYF. CDR3 nucleotide sequence: TGTGCCAGTACTGTAGGGGCGAGCTCTGGAAACACCATATATTTT.

The DNA of the CDR3 is TGTGCCAGCAGCTTGGCGGGGAGGTCCCCGAACACCGGGGAGCTGTTTTTT. Translation: CASSLAGRSPNTGELFF. The chain combines TRBV5-5 with TRBJ2-2, with a tentative D call TRBD2 (6 bases). The CDR3 totals 17 residues. Germline V gene lookup returns CDR1 SGHKS and CDR2 YYEKEE (reference sequence). Trimming cost V 0 bases and J 0 bases, with 12 bases left between them.

The chain links TRBV7-8 to TRBJ2-5; 10 bases line up with TRBD1. Germline values: CDR1 SGHVS, CDR2 FQNEAQ. V was pared by 9 bases and J by 2 bases, with 6 bases of the junction left unmatched. This CDR3 is 14 amino acids long. The CDR3 DNA reads TGTGCCAGTCATCGGGACAGGGGACAAGAGACCCAGTACTTC. Protein: CASHRDRGQETQYF.

The chain is built from TRBV19 and TRBJ1-2, with 7 bases that match TRBD1. The trim removed 0 bases at V and 2 bases at J, leaving 3 bases unmatched. Per the germline V gene, CDR1 is LNHDA and CDR2 is SQIVND (reference sequence). The CDR3 spans 15 residues. The CDR3 loop is CASSIDGTVNYGYTF. In DNA, the CDR3 is TGTGCCAGTAGTATAGACGGGACAGTAAACTATGGCTACACCTTC.

V usage is TRBV5-5 and J usage is TRBJ2-3; 10 bases match TRBD2. This CDR3 is built from 15 residues. CDR1 and CDR2 (germline): SGHKS, YYEKEE (reference sequence). Losses at the gene ends were 7 bases for V and 1 base for J; bases not matched to a gene: 6. CDR3 loop: CASLTSGAGTDTQYF. The CDR3 DNA reads TGTGCCAGCCTAACTAGCGGGGCCGGCACAGATACGCAGTATTTT.

J is TRBJ2-7 and V is TRBV5-1; D ambiguous. Per the germline V gene, CDR1 is SGHRS and CDR2 is YFSETQ. This CDR3 is 15 amino acids long. The germline V and J ends were trimmed by 4 bases and 2 bases, with 16 bases remaining between them. CDR3 nucleotides: TGCGCCAGCAGCCCCGACACTTTTGGCGCCTACGAGCAGTACTTC. As protein: CASSPDTFGAYEQYF.

The chain links TRBV19 to TRBJ1-6; weak D call: TRBD1 (6 bases). The length of the CDR3 is 13 residues. Germline CDR1 is LNHDA and CDR2 is SQIVND (reference sequence). The V gene lost 7 bases and the J gene lost 10 bases, with 14 bases spanning the gap. The CDR3 sequence is CASTPGEWSPLHF. The CDR3 DNA reads TGTGCCAGTACCCCAGGGGAATGGTCACCCCTCCACTTT.

J is TRBJ2-5 and V is TRBV5-4, with 8 bases identical to TRBD1. The CDR3 sequence is 14 residues long. With V trimmed by 3 bases and J by 1 base, 2 bases remained unmatched. Germline CDR1 SGHNT, CDR2 YYREEE (reference sequence). CDR3 DNA sequence: TGTGCCAGCAGCTGGACAGGGACCCAAGAGACCCAGTACTTC. This translates into CASSWTGTQETQYF.

This clone is a singleton in its sample. This chain links TRBV4-1 with TRBJ2-4; maybe TRBD2 (6 bases). The germline CDR1 and CDR2 sequences are MGHRA and YSYEKL. The CDR3 sequence is 17 residues long. With 0 bases removed from V and 8 bases from J, the gap between germline ends came to 20 bases. The DNA for the CDR3 is TGCGCCAGCAGCCAAGACCCTCTCGCTAGCGATGGGCACATTCAGTACTTC. This sequence encodes CASSQDPLASDGHIQYF.

The V and J genes are TRBV5-1 and TRBJ2-5; TRBD2 might be the D (5 bases). The germline V and J ends were trimmed by 6 bases and 2 bases, with 17 bases remaining between them. CDR3 size: 15 residues. Per germline, CDR1 SGHRS and CDR2 YFSETQ. The CDR3 nucleotides read TGCGCCAGCACGGAAACTAGAGAACAGCAAGAGACCCAGTACTTC. Residues: CASTETREQQETQYF.

The V and J genes are TRBV5-1 and TRBJ2-1, with 9 positions matching TRBD1. The length of the CDR3 is 16 residues. Per the germline V gene, CDR1 is SGHRS and CDR2 is YFSETQ. Trimming removed 4 bases from V and 4 bases from J; junction bases left unmatched: 9. The CDR3 loop reads CASSKKDRGSYNEQFF. The CDR3 DNA is TGCGCCAGCAGCAAAAAGGACAGGGGATCATACAATGAGCAGTTCTTC.

The chain is built from TRBV19 and TRBJ1-6; 12 bases align to TRBD1. The CDR3 totals 15 residues. Trimming at V came to 9 bases and at J to 8 bases, leaving 8 bases not matched to a gene. The germline gives CDR1 LNHDA, CDR2 SQIVND (reference sequence). In DNA form, the CDR3 reads TGTGCCAGCACACCGGGACAGGGGGCACATTCACCCCTCCACTTT. Translation: CASTPGQGAHSPLHF.

The chain employs TRBV19 and TRBJ2-1; D is perhaps TRBD1 (6 bases). The CDR3 contains 16 residues. Germline-derived CDR1 and CDR2 are LNHDA and SQIVND (reference sequence). The ends were cut back, 3 bases at V and 4 bases at J, with 16 bases in the middle. This CDR3 is CASSIDGTKSYNEQFF. CDR3 bases: TGTGCCAGTAGTATCGATGGGACAAAATCATACAATGAGCAGTTCTTC.

The chain uses TRBV4-2 and TRBJ1-4; tentatively, D is TRBD1 (5 bases). The CDR3 covers 13 residues. Germline V gives CDR1 LGHNA, CDR2 YNFKEQ. Trimming removed 10 bases from V and 0 bases from J, with 9 bases in between. The CDR3 DNA is TGTGCCACTTTGGGGCCAACTAATGAAAAACTGTTTTTT. This encodes CATLGPTNEKLFF.